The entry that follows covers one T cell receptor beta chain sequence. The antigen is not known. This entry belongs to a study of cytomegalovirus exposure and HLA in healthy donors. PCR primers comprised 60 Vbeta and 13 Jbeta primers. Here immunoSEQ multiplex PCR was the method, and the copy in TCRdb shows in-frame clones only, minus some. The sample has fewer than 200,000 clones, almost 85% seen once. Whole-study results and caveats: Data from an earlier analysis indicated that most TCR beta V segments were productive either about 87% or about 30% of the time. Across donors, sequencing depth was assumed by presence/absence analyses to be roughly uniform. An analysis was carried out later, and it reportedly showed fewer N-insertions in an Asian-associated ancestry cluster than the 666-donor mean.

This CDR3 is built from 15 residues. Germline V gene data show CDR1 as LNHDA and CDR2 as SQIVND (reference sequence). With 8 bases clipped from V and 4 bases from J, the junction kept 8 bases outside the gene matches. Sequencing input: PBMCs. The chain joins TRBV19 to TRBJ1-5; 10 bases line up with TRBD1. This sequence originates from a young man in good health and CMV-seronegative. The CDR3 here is CASRWDRGVNQPQHF. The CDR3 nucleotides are TGTGCCAGTCGATGGGACAGGGGTGTAAATCAGCCCCAGCATTTT.